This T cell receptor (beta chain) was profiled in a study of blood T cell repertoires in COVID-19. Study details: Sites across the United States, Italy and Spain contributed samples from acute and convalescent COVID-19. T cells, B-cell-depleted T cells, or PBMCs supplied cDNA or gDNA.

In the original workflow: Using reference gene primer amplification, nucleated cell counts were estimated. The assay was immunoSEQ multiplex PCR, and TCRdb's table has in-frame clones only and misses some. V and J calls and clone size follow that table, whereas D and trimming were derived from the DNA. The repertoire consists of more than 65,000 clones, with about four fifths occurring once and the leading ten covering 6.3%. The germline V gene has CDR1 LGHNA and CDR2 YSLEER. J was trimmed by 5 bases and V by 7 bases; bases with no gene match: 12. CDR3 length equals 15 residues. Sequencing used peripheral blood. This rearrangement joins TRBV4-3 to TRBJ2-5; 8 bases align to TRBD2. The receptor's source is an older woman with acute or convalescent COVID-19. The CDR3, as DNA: TGCGCCAGCAAATTCAGCGGGGGCCCCGGGGAGACCCAGTACTTC. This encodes CASKFSGGPGETQYF.